The 21 T cell receptor beta chains presented below share a single source sample, sequenced in a study of blood T cell repertoires in COVID-19. Sequenced by immunoSEQ multiplex PCR; TCRdb stores in-frame clones only, minus some. The sample has 270,000 or so clones; roughly 85% are singletons. Sequenced input: PBMCs or T cells enriched from blood (not recorded which). The receptors stem from a woman in her fifties or sixties who had been exposed to COVID-19.

This chain joins TRBV5-1 and TRBJ2-2, with TRBD1 identical over 8 bases. CDR1 SGHRS and CDR2 YFSETQ come from the germline V gene. The CDR3 runs to 16 residues. V shed 3 bases and J 6 bases; nucleotides not matched to a gene: 10. CDR3 nucleotide sequence: TGCGCCAGCAGCTCGGACAGGGCTGCAAAGGCCGGGGAGCTGTTTTTT. Amino acids: CASSSDRAAKAGELFF.

Here the CDR3 reads CASTPGVAGDQETQYF. The CDR3 DNA reads TGTGCCAGCACTCCCGGAGTAGCGGGGGACCAAGAGACCCAGTACTTC. The V and J genes are TRBV2 and TRBJ2-5, with 9 bases lining up with TRBD2. The CDR3 contains 16 residues. Trimming removed 7 bases from V and 0 bases from J; junction bases left unmatched: 9. The germline gives CDR1 SNHLY, CDR2 FYNNEI.

This clone has more than one count but fewer than ten. The J gene is TRBJ1-1, the V gene TRBV15; possibly TRBD1 for D (5 bases). V was shortened by 8 bases and J by 4 bases, with 11 bases between the two germline ends. The germline V gene has CDR1 LNHNV and CDR2 YYDKDF (reference sequence). The CDR3 covers 12 residues. The CDR3 region is CATGGYGTEAFF. CDR3 in DNA: TGTGCCACCGGGGGGTATGGCACTGAAGCTTTCTTT.

The genes are TRBV21-1 and TRBJ1-2. TRBV21-1 is annotated as a pseudogene. CDR3 size: 13 residues. The CDR3 DNA is TGTGCCAGCAGCGTTTGGGGGGGGCATTGCTACACCTTC. It encodes CASSVWGGHCYTF.

The chain couples TRBV28 to TRBJ1-2; D remains ambiguous. Germline V gene lookup returns CDR1 MDHEN and CDR2 SYDVKM. The CDR3 consists of 11 residues. V was trimmed by 7 bases and J by 4 bases, leaving 7 bases between them. CDR3 sequence: CASTRGYGYTF. The CDR3 DNA sequence: TGTGCCAGCACCCGAGGCTATGGCTACACCTTC.

V gene TRBV19 combines with J gene TRBJ1-2, with 7 bases matching TRBD1. V lost 5 bases, J lost 5 bases, and 8 bases stayed unmatched. The CDR3 consists of 14 residues. The germline gives CDR1 LNHDA, CDR2 SQIVND (reference sequence). The CDR3 loop reads CASSQHGQVYGYTF. As DNA, the CDR3 is TGTGCCAGTAGTCAACACGGACAGGTTTATGGCTACACCTTC.

The V call is TRBV30, the J call TRBJ1-2, with D possibly matching TRBD1 (5 bases). The germline V gene has CDR1 GTSNPN and CDR2 SVGIG (reference sequence). Trimming stripped 1 base from V and 4 bases from J, with 10 bases between. The CDR3 sequence is 13 residues long. For the CDR3, the DNA is TGTGCCTGGAGTGGGCAGGGCGTCTATGGCTACACCTTC. Its translation is CAWSGQGVYGYTF.

The DNA of the CDR3 is TGTGCCAGCAGCCAAGATGGAGGAAATGAAAAACTGTTTTTT. Its protein product is CASSQDGGNEKLFF. The V gene is TRBV4-2, the J gene TRBJ1-4, with D hard to call. V lost 0 bases and J lost 5, with 7 bases in between. Germline values: CDR1 LGHNA, CDR2 YNFKEQ. This CDR3 comprises 14 residues.

J is TRBJ2-3 and V is TRBV6-5, with D maybe TRBD2 (5 bases). V lost 0 bases to trimming and J lost 1 base, with 5 bases between them. Germline V gene data show CDR1 as MNHEY and CDR2 as SVGAGI. The CDR3 is 14 amino acids. The CDR3, as DNA: TGTGCCAGCAGTTACTCGCGGGGCACAGATACGCAGTATTTT. It is translated as CASSYSRGTDTQYF.

In DNA, the CDR3 is TGTGCCAGCAGTTGGGGACAGGGGGCAGCTAACTATGGCTACACCTTC. Translation: CASSWGQGAANYGYTF. The chain has TRBV6-5 and TRBJ1-2; 12 bases fit TRBD1. The germline V gene has CDR1 MNHEY and CDR2 SVGAGI. The trim removed 4 bases at V and 0 bases at J, leaving 3 bases unmatched. This CDR3 region has 16 residues.

The V call is TRBV5-5, the J call TRBJ1-2, with TRBD1 as a possible D gene (6 bases). V lost 4 bases and J lost 7, with 17 bases in between. There are 14 residues in the CDR3. CDR1 is SGHKS and CDR2 is YYEKEE in the germline V gene (reference sequence). CDR3 loop: CASSRTPLGGGYTF. CDR3 nucleotides: TGTGCCAGCAGCAGAACTCCTCTAGGGGGTGGCTACACCTTC.

This sequence joins TRBV3-1 (or the pseudogene TRBV3-2) and TRBJ2-3; 11 bases line up with TRBD2. Trimming took 0 bases from V and 2 from J; bases not matched to a gene: 7. Germline-derived CDR1 and CDR2 are LGHDT and YNNKEL (reference sequence). The CDR3 totals 18 residues. DNA of the CDR3: TGTGCCAGCAGCCAAGATAGGCTAGCGGGGGGACTCACAGATACGCAGTATTTT. Its protein product is CASSQDRLAGGLTDTQYF.

The rearrangement links TRBV27 to TRBJ1-1; D remains unclear. Deletions cut 1 base from V and 2 bases from J, with 5 bases between. From germline, CDR1 is MNHEY and CDR2 SMNVEV (reference sequence). This CDR3 is built from 13 residues. The CDR3 DNA is TGTGCCAGCAGTTTATGGACTAACACTGAAGCTTTCTTT. Translation gives CASSLWTNTEAFF.

The V gene is TRBV9, the J gene TRBJ1-1; D remains ambiguous. Per germline, CDR1 SGDLS and CDR2 YYNGEE. The CDR3 covers 15 residues. The V and J ends lost 7 bases and 0 bases respectively, with 16 bases between them. The CDR3 DNA is TGTGCCAGCGGGTTAGGGAGTGGGATGAACACTGAAGCTTTCTTT. Amino acids: CASGLGSGMNTEAFF.

In this sample, this clone turned up a few times. J is TRBJ1-1 and V is TRBV5-5; D unresolved. V was clipped by 2 bases and J by 8 bases, with 10 bases between them. The CDR3 is 12 amino acids. The germline V gene has CDR1 SGHKS and CDR2 YYEKEE (reference sequence). The CDR3 DNA follows: TGTGCCAGCAGCTTTGGAGGGTTAGAAGCTTTCTTT. This encodes CASSFGGLEAFF.

The chain has TRBV5-1 and TRBJ2-1, with 11 bases aligning to TRBD2. With V trimmed by 4 bases and J by 10 bases, 7 bases remained unmatched. The CDR3 spans 14 residues. Germline CDR1 is SGHRS and CDR2 is YFSETQ. CDR3 DNA: TGCGCCAGCAGCATTAGCGGGGGGGCCGGAGAGCAGTTCTTC. Translation gives CASSISGGAGEQFF.

The V and J genes are TRBV5-1 and TRBJ1-1, with 9 bases fitting TRBD1. V was pared by 4 bases and J by 4 bases, with 8 bases of the junction left unmatched. The germline CDR1 and CDR2 sequences are SGHRS and YFSETQ. The CDR3 extends over 15 amino acids. The CDR3 protein is CASSTRDREVTEAFF. CDR3 DNA sequence: TGCGCCAGCAGCACTCGGGACAGGGAGGTCACTGAAGCTTTCTTT.

The J gene is TRBJ1-4, the V gene TRBV7-2; a weak D match, TRBD1 (5 bases). This CDR3 region has 14 residues. Looked up from germline, CDR1 is SGHTA and CDR2 is FQGNSA. Trimming took 8 bases from V and 7 from J, leaving 17 bases between them. The CDR3 bases are TGTGCCAGCGCGCCCTCGCGGGGGAGTGAAAAACTGTTTTTT. It codes for CASAPSRGSEKLFF. Complete variable domain (other parts from reference TRBV7-2 and TRBJ1-4): GAGVSQSPSNKVTEKGKDVELRCDPISGHTALYWYRQSLGQGLEFLIYFQGNSAPDKSGLPSDRFSAERTGGSVSTLTIQRTQQEDSAVYLCASAPSRGSEKLFFGSGTQLSVL.

This chain links TRBV5-6 with TRBJ2-7, with D perhaps TRBD2 (5 bases). The V end was cut by 4 bases, the J end by 2 bases, with 16 bases between. Per the germline V gene, CDR1 is SGHDT and CDR2 is YYEEEE. The CDR3 contains 15 residues. CDR3: CASSPVRARTYEQYF. The CDR3 coding sequence is TGTGCCAGCAGCCCCGTGAGGGCACGCACCTACGAGCAGTACTTC. The entire variable domain, with the rest obtained from reference TRBV5-6 and TRBJ2-7, is as follows: DAGVTQSPTHLIKTRGQQVTLRCSPKSGHDTVSWYQQALGQGPQFIFQYYEEEERQRGNFPDRFSGHQFPNYSSELNVNALLLGDSALYLCASSPVRARTYEQYFGPGTRLTVT.

This sequence joins TRBV15 and TRBJ1-2, with D maybe TRBD1 (6 bases). Germline lookup yields CDR1 LNHNV and CDR2 YYDKDF (reference sequence). This CDR3 is 19 amino acids long. V lost 3 bases and J lost 2, with 25 bases in between. The CDR3 sequence: CATSSPSRTWTEPNYGYTF. Here the CDR3 DNA reads TGTGCCACCAGCAGCCCCTCACGTACTTGGACAGAGCCAAACTATGGCTACACCTTC.

The rearrangement joins TRBV12-5 to TRBJ2-2; D remains ambiguous. V gave up 0 bases and J gave up 4 bases, with 9 bases separating them. Germline assignment: CDR1 LGHNT and CDR2 FRNRAP. This CDR3 comprises 15 residues. The DNA of the CDR3 is TGTGCTAGTGGTTTGGTATTCGACTCCACCGGGGAGCTGTTTTTT. Its protein product is CASGLVFDSTGELFF.